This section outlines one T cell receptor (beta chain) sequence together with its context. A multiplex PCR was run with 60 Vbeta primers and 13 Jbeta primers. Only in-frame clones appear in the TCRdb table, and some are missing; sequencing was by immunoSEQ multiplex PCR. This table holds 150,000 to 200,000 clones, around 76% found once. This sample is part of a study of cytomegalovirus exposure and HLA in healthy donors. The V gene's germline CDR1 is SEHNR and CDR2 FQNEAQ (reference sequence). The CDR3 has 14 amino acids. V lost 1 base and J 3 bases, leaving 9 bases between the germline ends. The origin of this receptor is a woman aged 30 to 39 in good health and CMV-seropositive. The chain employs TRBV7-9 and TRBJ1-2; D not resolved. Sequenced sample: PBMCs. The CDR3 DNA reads TGTGCCAGCAGCTTAGGTGGCAGCGACTATGGCTACACCTTC. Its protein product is CASSLGGSDYGYTF. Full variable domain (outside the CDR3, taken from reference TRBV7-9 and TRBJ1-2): DTGVSQNPRHKITKRGQNVTFRCDPISEHNRLYWYRQTLGQGPEFLTYFQNEAQLEKSRLLSDRFSAERPKGSFSTLEIQRTEQGDSAMYLCASSLGGSDYGYTFGSGTRLTVV.